This is a list of T cell receptor beta chains from one sample in a study of CD8+ T cells in alopecia areata. Sequencing used immunoSEQ multiplex PCR; TCRdb keeps in-frame clones, though not all of them. In the table there are 130,000 to 150,000 clones, more than 45% of which are singletons. The sequencing sample was made of CD4+ T cells sorted from blood. The receptor source for this set is a human donor with alopecia areata. The conserved cysteine and the conserved F or W are not part of the CDR3 here.

j_call v_call cdr3_aa
TRBJ1-2 TRBV29-1 SAEGQPSYGYT
TRBJ1-5 TRBV5-1 ASSPGTDSNQPQH
TRBJ2-3 TRBV9 ASSIGAADTQY
TRBJ2-7 TRBV19 ASSIISQGEGSAGREQY
TRBJ2-3 TRBV20-1 SAQIDTQY
TRBJ2-1 TRBV29-1 SVRLVWEQF
TRBJ2-3 TRBV29-1 SATLLAGVPDTQY
TRBJ2-7 TRBV5-1 ASSLAPPTYEQY
TRBJ2-1 TRBV10-3 AISRAEDEQF
TRBJ2-1 TRBV29-1 SVGSLLAGGLKHNEQF
TRBJ2-3 TRBV5-1 ASQTSGSPDTQY
TRBJ2-3 TRBV29-1 SVSFRTSGRAASTDTQY
TRBJ2-1 TRBV2 ASSEVTPYNEQF